The source of this T cell receptor (beta chain) is a study of blood T cell repertoires in COVID-19. Some clones are missing from TCRdb's copy, which holds only in-frame ones; the method was immunoSEQ multiplex PCR. The repertoire holds 100,000 to 150,000 clones, with approximately 86% as singletons. The germline V gene has CDR1 SGDLS and CDR2 YYNGEE. Trimming shortened V by 0 bases and J by 5 bases, and 15 bases separated the two germline ends. This CDR3 is built from 15 residues. Only a few counts were recorded for this clone. The V and J genes are TRBV9 and TRBJ2-7; a possible D gene is TRBD1 (6 bases). Sequencing input: PBMCs or T cells enriched from blood (not recorded which). The sequence was collected from a woman aged 45-59 years who had recovered from COVID-19. This CDR3 reads CASSVEGDRGNEQYF. The CDR3, as DNA: TGTGCCAGCAGCGTAGAGGGGGATAGAGGGAACGAGCAGTACTTC.